A single sample is the source of the 22 T cell receptor beta chains below, sequenced in a study of blood T cell repertoires in COVID-19 (dated by TCRdb to about 2020). Library prep was done by the immunoSEQ multiplex PCR assay. TCRdb's version of the immuneACCESS table is confined to in-frame rearrangements and falls short of the full clone set. An unresolved V gene accounts for under half of the shortfall where checked; the remainder is of unknown origin. Counted in this sample were about 300,000 clones; over 75% of them appeared once. Clones ranked in the top ten supply more than 0.95% of the sample. Sequencing used PBMCs or T cells enriched from blood (not recorded which). The source is a woman aged 25 to 45 who had recovered from COVID-19.

The genes are TRBV14 and TRBJ2-1; tentative D call: TRBD2 (6 bases). CDR1 SGHDN and CDR2 FVKESK come from the germline V gene. V lost 1 base and J 8 bases, leaving 18 bases between the germline ends. The CDR3 has 16 residues. The CDR3, as DNA: TGTGCCAGCAGCCAAGTCGACTACCACGGGAGACATGAGCAGTTCTTC. This translates into CASSQVDYHGRHEQFF. The full variable domain, its missing parts supplied by reference TRBV14 and TRBJ2-1, is EAGVTQFPSHSVIEKGQTVTLRCDPISGHDNLYWYRRVMGKEIKFLLHFVKESKQDESGMPNNRFLAERTGGTYSTLKVQPAELEDSGVYFCASSQVDYHGRHEQFFGPGTRLTVL.

The gene calls are TRBV19 and TRBJ1-6; tentatively, D is TRBD1 (6 bases). Germline V gene data show CDR1 as LNHDA and CDR2 as SQIVND (reference sequence). This CDR3 is 14 amino acids long. V was clipped by 11 bases and J by 10 bases, with 21 bases between them. CDR3 in amino acids: CAVSGAGVGSPLHF. The CDR3 DNA reads as TGTGCCGTCTCAGGGGCAGGGGTCGGCTCACCCCTCCACTTT.

The J gene is TRBJ2-3, the V gene TRBV13; the D gene is possibly TRBD2 (5 bases). The germline V gene encodes CDR1 PRHDT and CDR2 FYEKMQ (reference sequence). The V and J ends lost 6 bases and 3 bases respectively, with 7 bases between them. CDR3 size: 12 residues. The CDR3 reads CASSRGTDTQYF. CDR3 sequence (DNA): TGTGCCAGCAGTCGAGGGACAGATACGCAGTATTTT.

The chain joins TRBV10-2 to TRBJ2-7; 11 bases match TRBD2. This CDR3 is built from 14 residues. V trimming: 10 bases; J trimming: 3 bases; junction bases outside the gene matches: 8. Per the germline V gene, CDR1 is WSHSY and CDR2 is SAAADI. CDR3 protein: CATSGTSGFYEQYF. CDR3 DNA: TGCGCCACCAGCGGGACTAGCGGTTTCTACGAGCAGTACTTC.

The chain carries TRBV19 and TRBJ2-2, with D possibly being TRBD1 (5 bases). Germline V gene lookup returns CDR1 LNHDA and CDR2 SQIVND (reference sequence). V was cut by 3 bases and J by 1 base, with 9 bases left in between. The CDR3 is made up of 15 amino acids. As DNA, the CDR3 is TGTGCCAGTAGTATGCAGGGCTGGAACACCGGGGAGCTGTTTTTT. It is translated as CASSMQGWNTGELFF.

This clone was seen once. The chain recombines TRBV7-2 with TRBJ1-4; D is undetermined. The CDR3 has 15 amino acids. V was clipped by 2 bases and J by 4 bases, with 11 bases between them. Per the germline V gene, CDR1 is SGHTA and CDR2 is FQGNSA. DNA of the CDR3: TGTGCCAGCAGCTTATTTACAGTAGATAATGAAAAACTGTTTTTT. Protein: CASSLFTVDNEKLFF.

The V and J genes are TRBV11-2 and TRBJ1-4; no clear D. With 3 bases removed from V and 8 bases from J, the gap between germline ends came to 16 bases. Germline CDR1 is SGHAT and CDR2 is FQNNGV. The CDR3 contains 15 residues. The CDR3 DNA reads TGTGCCAGCAGCTTGAATACCGGCCGCGGAGAAAAACTGTTTTTT. It codes for CASSLNTGRGEKLFF.

This clone was recorded a few times. This CDR3 is CASSFFLAGVRELFF. The CDR3 bases are TGTGCCAGCAGCTTTTTTCTAGCGGGAGTTCGGGAGCTGTTTTTT. V usage is TRBV7-2 and J usage is TRBJ2-2; 10 bases align to TRBD2. With 3 bases clipped from V and 9 bases from J, the junction kept 7 bases outside the gene matches. Germline values: CDR1 SGHTA, CDR2 FQGNSA. This CDR3 has 15 amino acids.

The chain carries TRBV19 and TRBJ1-2; a weak D match, TRBD1 (6 bases). V lost 6 bases, J lost 4 bases, and 12 bases lay in between. CDR3 size: 13 residues. Per germline, CDR1 LNHDA and CDR2 SQIVND (reference sequence). The CDR3 loop reads CASSPDRSYGYTF. The CDR3 DNA is TGTGCCAGTAGCCCCGACAGGAGCTATGGCTACACCTTC.

This clone was seen only once. This chain uses TRBV19 with TRBJ2-3; D remains unclear. The germline V gene encodes CDR1 LNHDA and CDR2 SQIVND (reference sequence). Trimming stripped 7 bases from V and 2 bases from J, with 10 bases between. The CDR3 is 13 amino acids. The CDR3: CASTSPFTDTQYF. The CDR3 DNA is TGTGCCAGTACCTCTCCCTTCACAGATACGCAGTATTTT.

The chain couples TRBV2 to TRBJ1-2; D ambiguous. Per germline, CDR1 SNHLY and CDR2 FYNNEI. Trimming removed 8 bases at V and 1 base at J, with 17 bases between. The CDR3 loop spans 15 amino acids. CDR3 amino acids: CASDSPGELNYGYTF. Here the CDR3 DNA reads TGTGCCAGCGATTCCCCAGGTGAACTTAACTATGGCTACACCTTC.

The chain carries TRBV4-3 and TRBJ2-1; TRBD2 aligns across 9 bases. The CDR3 extends over 18 amino acids. With 0 bases clipped from V and 5 bases from J, the junction kept 11 bases outside the gene matches. Germline CDR1 and CDR2: LGHNA and YSLEER. CDR3 protein: CASSQDSPRLAGNNEQFF. The DNA for the CDR3 is TGCGCCAGCAGCCAAGATAGCCCCAGGCTAGCGGGGAACAATGAGCAGTTCTTC.

Turning to this clone: One end of the junction is discordant with germline, which a read error may explain. The V gene is TRBV7-7, the J gene TRBJ2-1, with no clear D. From germline, CDR1 is SSHAT and CDR2 FNYEAQ (reference sequence). This CDR3 has 15 residues. CDR3 sequence: CASSQMAGSHNEQFF. CDR3 coding DNA: TGTGCTAGCAGTCAAATGGCAGGATCTCACAATGAGCAGTTCTTC.

V usage is TRBV4-3 and J usage is TRBJ2-1; D perhaps matches TRBD2 (5 bases). The CDR3 consists of 14 residues. Per germline, CDR1 LGHNA and CDR2 YSLEER. The V end lost 0 bases, the J end lost 8 bases, and 11 bases lay between the germline ends. The CDR3 DNA reads TGCGCCAGCAGCCAAGATTCGGCGGGCTATGAGCAGTTCTTC. The encoded protein is CASSQDSAGYEQFF.

The chain combines TRBV29-1 with TRBJ2-2; 7 positions agree with TRBD2. Germline V gives CDR1 SQVTM, CDR2 ANQGSEA. The CDR3 sequence is 14 residues long. The trim removed 7 bases at V and 0 bases at J, leaving 5 bases unmatched. CDR3 sequence: CSAGGEANTGELFF. The CDR3 region has the DNA TGCAGCGCTGGGGGGGAGGCGAACACCGGGGAGCTGTTTTTT.

V usage is TRBV25-1 and J usage is TRBJ2-1; 7 bases fit TRBD1. CDR1 is MGHDK, CDR2 SYGVNS, per germline. J was trimmed by 14 bases and V by 6 bases; bases with no gene match: 19. The CDR3 extends over 15 amino acids. CDR3 sequence reads: CASSGSVWDRQSKFF. The CDR3 bases are TGTGCCAGCAGCGGAAGCGTATGGGACAGACAGAGCAAGTTCTTC.

This chain uses TRBV19 with TRBJ2-1; 12 positions match TRBD2. The germline V gene encodes CDR1 LNHDA and CDR2 SQIVND (reference sequence). This CDR3 has 15 residues. After removal of 7 bases from V and 4 bases from J, the junction contained 5 bases not matched to a gene. The chain's CDR3 is CASTFLAGGYNEQFF. The CDR3, as DNA: TGTGCCAGTACCTTCCTAGCGGGAGGGTACAATGAGCAGTTCTTC.

The V call is TRBV15, the J call TRBJ1-2, with TRBD1 matching 10 bases. CDR1 is LNHNV and CDR2 is YYDKDF in the germline V gene (reference sequence). The CDR3 is 14 residues long. The trim removed 5 bases at V and 7 bases at J, leaving 7 bases unmatched. Here the CDR3 reads CATSRSDRGPGYTF. CDR3 bases: TGTGCCACCAGCCGCTCAGACAGGGGGCCTGGCTACACCTTC. Together with reference TRBV15 and TRBJ1-2, the CDR3 gives the full variable domain: DAMVIQNPRYQVTQFGKPVTLSCSQTLNHNVMYWYQQKSSQAPKLLFHYYDKDFNNEADTPDNFQSRRPNTSFCFLDIRSPGLGDTAMYLCATSRSDRGPGYTFGSGTRLTVV.

The chain joins TRBV7-8 to TRBJ1-2; 7 bases line up with TRBD1. V shed 4 bases and J 3 bases; nucleotides not matched to a gene: 8. The CDR3 consists of 15 residues. Per germline, CDR1 SGHVS and CDR2 FQNEAQ. CDR3 protein: CASSSFSGTDYGYTF. The CDR3 DNA reads as TGTGCCAGCAGCTCATTTTCCGGGACAGACTATGGCTACACCTTC. Full variable domain (remainder filled in from reference TRBV7-8 and TRBJ1-2): GAGVSQSPRYKVAKRGQDVALRCDPISGHVSLFWYQQALGQGPEFLTYFQNEAQLDKSGLPSDRFFAERPEGSVSTLKIQRTQQEDSAVYLCASSSFSGTDYGYTFGSGTRLTVV.

Here the CDR3 reads CASSAPGTGNEQFF. The CDR3 DNA follows: TGTGCCAGCAGTGCTCCCGGGACTGGGAATGAGCAGTTCTTC. The chain combines TRBV28 with TRBJ2-1; a possible D gene is TRBD2 (6 bases). The germline CDR1 and CDR2 sequences are MDHEN and SYDVKM. The CDR3 contains 14 residues. Trimming removed 5 bases from V and 7 bases from J, with 15 bases in between.

This clone was recorded once. The CDR3 coding sequence is TGTGCCAGCACCGTCCCCGGGGGTGTAGTGTACGAGCAGTACTTC. Protein product: CASTVPGGVVYEQYF. The chain recombines TRBV28 with TRBJ2-7; tentative D call: TRBD2 (6 bases). In germline, CDR1 is MDHEN, CDR2 SYDVKM. Trimming shortened V by 7 bases and J by 4 bases, and 20 bases separated the two germline ends. The CDR3 consists of 15 residues.

The gene calls are TRBV30 and TRBJ1-1; 7 bases map to TRBD1. After removal of 5 bases from V and 7 bases from J, the junction contained 7 bases not matched to a gene. This CDR3 has 12 amino acids. Germline lookup yields CDR1 GTSNPN and CDR2 SVGIG (reference sequence). The CDR3 DNA follows: TGTGCCTGGCACACAGGGGCGATTGAAGCTTTCTTT. As protein: CAWHTGAIEAFF.